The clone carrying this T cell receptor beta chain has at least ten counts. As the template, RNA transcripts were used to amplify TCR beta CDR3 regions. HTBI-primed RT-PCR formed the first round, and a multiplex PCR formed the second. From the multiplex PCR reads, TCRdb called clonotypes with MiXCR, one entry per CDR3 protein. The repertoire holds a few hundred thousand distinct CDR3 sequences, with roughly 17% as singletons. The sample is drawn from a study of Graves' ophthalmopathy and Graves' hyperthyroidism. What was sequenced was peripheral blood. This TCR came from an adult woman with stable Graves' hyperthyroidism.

The DNA for the CDR3 is TGCGCCAGCAGCCAAGATCGAGGGCTCGAGCAGTACTTC. Translating gives CASSQDRGLEQYF. The V and J genes are TRBV4-1 and TRBJ2-7, with D tentatively TRBD2 (5 bases). Trimming shortened V by 0 bases and J by 6 bases, and 9 bases separated the two germline ends. CDR1 and CDR2 from the germline V gene are MGHRA and YSYEKL. This CDR3 region has 13 residues.